The 20 T cell receptor beta chains listed next were all sequenced from one sample in a study of blood T cell repertoires in COVID-19. Libraries were prepared by immunoSEQ multiplex PCR; TCRdb keeps only in-frame clonotypes and omits some of them. The table shows around 210,000 clones, with approximately 80% occurring only once. The sequenced sample was peripheral blood. Source of these receptors: a man aged 55 to 70 with COVID-19, enrolled during active disease.

V is TRBV2 and J is TRBJ1-5; D is undetermined. There are 13 residues in the CDR3. Germline V CDR1 and CDR2: SNHLY, FYNNEI. V lost 3 bases and J 7 bases, leaving 10 bases between the germline ends. The DNA of the CDR3 is TGTGCCAGCAGTGAGGGCGGGTCCCAGCCCCAGCATTTT. Translation gives CASSEGGSQPQHF.

This chain links TRBV7-2 with TRBJ2-7, with a possible D match to TRBD1 (6 bases). The V end was cut by 5 bases, the J end by 0 bases, with 14 bases between. In germline, CDR1 is SGHTA, CDR2 FQGNSA. The CDR3 is 15 residues long. This chain's CDR3 is CASSAQGHLSYEQYF. The CDR3 region has the DNA TGTGCCAGCAGCGCCCAGGGGCACCTCTCCTACGAGCAGTACTTC.

The chain has TRBV10-1 and TRBJ1-2; possibly TRBD1 for D (6 bases). The CDR3 contains 13 residues. V shed 6 bases and J shed 4 bases, with 12 bases lying between them. Germline CDR1 reads WNHNN; CDR2 reads SYGVQD (reference sequence). This chain's CDR3 is CASSPGTSYGYTF. CDR3 sequence (DNA): TGCGCCAGCAGCCCCGGGACAAGCTATGGCTACACCTTC.

The chain couples TRBV27 to TRBJ1-2, with D possibly matching TRBD1 (5 bases). V gave up 3 bases and J gave up 4 bases, with 12 bases separating them. The CDR3 runs to 14 residues. Germline values: CDR1 MNHEY, CDR2 SMNVEV (reference sequence). CDR3 sequence (DNA): TGTGCCAGCAGTTTCATGGGGCAGGGCTATGGCTACACCTTC. It specifies CASSFMGQGYGYTF.

V and J are TRBV12-3 or TRBV12-4 and TRBJ1-1, with no clear D. The V end was cut by 6 bases, the J end by 4 bases, with 9 bases between. The CDR3 length is 12 residues. The CDR3 DNA is TGTGCCAGCAGAGGAGAAGCCACTGAAGCTTTCTTT. Translated: CASRGEATEAFF.

The chain joins TRBV15 to TRBJ2-7, with 8 bases that match TRBD2. From germline, CDR1 is LNHNV and CDR2 YYDKDF (reference sequence). Trimming took 5 bases from V and 3 from J; bases not matched to a gene: 9. The CDR3 runs 15 residues. The CDR3 loop is CATSGQRELGYEQYF. The CDR3 nucleotides read TGTGCCACCAGCGGTCAGCGGGAGTTGGGCTACGAGCAGTACTTC.

The rearrangement uses TRBV5-8 and TRBJ2-7; D not certain. V was shortened by 2 bases and J by 3 bases, with 3 bases between the two germline ends. This CDR3 comprises 11 residues. Germline V gene lookup returns CDR1 SGHTS and CDR2 YDEGEE. In DNA, the CDR3 is TGTGCCAGCAGCTTCCGCTACGAGCAGTACTTC. Translation: CASSFRYEQYF.

The CDR3 loop reads CASSMGRGEKLFF. CDR3 bases: TGTGCCAGTAGTATGGGGAGGGGTGAAAAACTGTTTTTT. The chain recombines TRBV19 with TRBJ1-4, with TRBD1 as a possible D gene (5 bases). This CDR3 spans 13 amino acids. In germline, CDR1 is LNHDA, CDR2 SQIVND (reference sequence). V dropped 3 bases and J dropped 7 bases, with 9 bases sitting between them.

V is TRBV6-1 and J is TRBJ1-2, with 7 nucleotides matching TRBD1. V shed 1 base, J shed 7 bases, and the junction held 9 bases outside the gene matches. Germline CDR1 is MNHNS and CDR2 is SASEGT. This CDR3 contains 15 residues. CDR3: CASSEGIDRASGYTF. DNA for the CDR3: TGTGCCAGCAGTGAAGGGATAGACAGGGCTTCTGGCTACACCTTC.

The J gene is TRBJ1-2, the V gene TRBV18; TRBD1 agrees at 9 bases. In germline, CDR1 is KGHSH, CDR2 LQKENI. The CDR3 covers 14 residues. Trimming took 4 bases from V and 4 from J; bases not matched to a gene: 4. CDR3 in DNA: TGTGCCAGCTCACAACAGGGGGCAGGCTATGGCTACACCTTC. It codes for CASSQQGAGYGYTF.

The sample holds one count of this clone. This chain connects TRBV4-3 to TRBJ1-3, with TRBD1 matching 7 bases. Germline assignment: CDR1 LGHNA and CDR2 YSLEER. J lost 4 bases, V lost 3 bases, and 6 bases had no gene match. This CDR3 is 15 amino acids long. The CDR3: CASSQSTGIGNTIYF. The CDR3 DNA follows: TGCGCCAGCAGCCAGTCGACAGGGATCGGAAACACCATATATTTT.

The J gene is TRBJ2-2, the V gene TRBV7-9; D not resolved. There are 17 residues in the CDR3. CDR1 is SEHNR, CDR2 FQNEAQ, per germline (reference sequence). The V gene lost 1 base and the J gene lost 1 base, with 13 bases spanning the gap. The CDR3 region is CASSLGSALLNTGELFF. For the CDR3, the DNA is TGTGCCAGCAGCTTAGGGTCAGCGCTACTGAACACCGGGGAGCTGTTTTTT.

The rearrangement joins TRBV3-1 (or the pseudogene TRBV3-2) to TRBJ2-7; TRBD2 matches 12 bases. This CDR3 has 15 residues. The germline V gene has CDR1 LGHDT and CDR2 YNNKEL (reference sequence). V shed 0 bases, J shed 6 bases, and the junction held 3 bases outside the gene matches. The CDR3 DNA is TGTGCCAGCAGCCAAGAGCTAGCGGGAGGGGGCGAGCAGTACTTC. Its translation: CASSQELAGGGEQYF.

V usage is TRBV7-3 and J usage is TRBJ2-1; 9 bases are a match to TRBD1. Germline V gene data show CDR1 as SGHTA and CDR2 as FQGTGA. CDR3 length: 14 amino acids. Unmatched junction bases numbered 3, after V lost 2 bases and J lost 7 bases. The CDR3 here is CASSLGQGRNEQFF. The DNA for the CDR3 is TGTGCCAGCAGCTTAGGACAGGGGCGGAATGAGCAGTTCTTC. Filled out from reference TRBV7-3 and TRBJ2-1, the complete variable domain reads GAGVSQTPSNKVTEKGKYVELRCDPISGHTALYWYRQSLGQGPEFLIYFQGTGAADDSGLPNDRFFAVRPEGSVSTLKIQRTERGDSAVYLCASSLGQGRNEQFFGPGTRLTVL.

The gene calls are TRBV7-6 and TRBJ2-3, with D possibly TRBD2 on 7 matching bases. This CDR3 comprises 15 residues. Between the trimmed V and J ends, which lost 7 bases and 4 bases, there was a span of 18 bases. The germline gives CDR1 SGHVS, CDR2 FNYEAQ. CDR3 in DNA: TGTGCCAGCAAAGAAGGGGGGGTATACTCAGATACGCAGTATTTT. Its protein product is CASKEGGVYSDTQYF.

The rearrangement links TRBV30 to TRBJ1-3; tentatively, D is TRBD1 (5 bases). The CDR3 runs to 14 residues. The germline CDR1 and CDR2 sequences are GTSNPN and SVGIG (reference sequence). V was cut by 0 bases and J by 0 bases, with 6 bases left in between. In DNA, the CDR3 is TGTGCCTGGAGTGTCGGACACTCTGGAAACACCATATATTTT. It is translated as CAWSVGHSGNTIYF.

This chain connects TRBV5-6 to TRBJ2-2, with a possible D match to TRBD1 (6 bases). Trimming took off 0 bases at V and 1 base at J, with 7 bases between the two ends. Germline V gives CDR1 SGHDT, CDR2 YYEEEE. The CDR3 runs to 15 residues. The CDR3 DNA reads TGTGCCAGCAGCTTGGACAGGGAGAACACCGGGGAGCTGTTTTTT. As protein: CASSLDRENTGELFF.

This clone has only one observation. The chain employs TRBV12-3 or TRBV12-4 and TRBJ1-4, with unresolved D. The V gene lost 4 bases and the J gene lost 5 bases, with 5 bases spanning the gap. The CDR3 has 12 amino acids. CDR3 amino acids: CASSSFNEKLFF. The CDR3 nucleotides read TGTGCCAGCAGTTCGTTCAATGAAAAACTGTTTTTT.

This chain links TRBV6-1 with TRBJ1-5; no clear D. V was cut by 0 bases and J by 6 bases, with 9 bases left in between. The CDR3 is 14 amino acids. Germline assignment: CDR1 MNHNS and CDR2 SASEGT. This CDR3 is CASSEAGLGQPQHF. The CDR3 DNA reads TGTGCCAGCAGTGAAGCAGGACTGGGTCAGCCCCAGCATTTT.

A remark on this clone: Other DNA variants within this sample encode the same CDR3. The chain recombines TRBV5-1 with TRBJ2-5; 12 bases are shared with TRBD2. This CDR3 spans 17 amino acids. The V gene's germline CDR1 is SGHRS and CDR2 YFSETQ. With V trimmed by 0 bases and J by 5 bases, 8 bases remained unmatched. DNA of the CDR3: TGCGCCAGCAGCTTGGCTCTAGCGGGAGGGCCACAGGAGACCCAGTACTTC. Its protein product is CASSLALAGGPQETQYF.